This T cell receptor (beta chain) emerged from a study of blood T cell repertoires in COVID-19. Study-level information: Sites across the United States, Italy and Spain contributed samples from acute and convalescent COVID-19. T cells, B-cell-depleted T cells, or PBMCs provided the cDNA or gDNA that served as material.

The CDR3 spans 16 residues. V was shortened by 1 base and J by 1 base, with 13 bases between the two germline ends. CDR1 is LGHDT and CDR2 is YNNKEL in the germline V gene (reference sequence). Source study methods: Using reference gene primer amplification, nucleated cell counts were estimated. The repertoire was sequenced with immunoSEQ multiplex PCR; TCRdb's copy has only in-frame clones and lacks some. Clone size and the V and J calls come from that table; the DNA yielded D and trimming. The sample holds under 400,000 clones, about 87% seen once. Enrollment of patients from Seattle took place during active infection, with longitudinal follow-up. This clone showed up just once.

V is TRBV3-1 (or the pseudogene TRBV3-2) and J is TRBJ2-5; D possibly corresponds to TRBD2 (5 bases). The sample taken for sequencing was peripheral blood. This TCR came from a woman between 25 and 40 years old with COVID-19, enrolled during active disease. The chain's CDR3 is CASSQAVDRGQETQYF. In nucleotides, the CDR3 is TGTGCCAGCAGCCAAGCAGTTGACCGGGGCCAAGAGACCCAGTACTTC.